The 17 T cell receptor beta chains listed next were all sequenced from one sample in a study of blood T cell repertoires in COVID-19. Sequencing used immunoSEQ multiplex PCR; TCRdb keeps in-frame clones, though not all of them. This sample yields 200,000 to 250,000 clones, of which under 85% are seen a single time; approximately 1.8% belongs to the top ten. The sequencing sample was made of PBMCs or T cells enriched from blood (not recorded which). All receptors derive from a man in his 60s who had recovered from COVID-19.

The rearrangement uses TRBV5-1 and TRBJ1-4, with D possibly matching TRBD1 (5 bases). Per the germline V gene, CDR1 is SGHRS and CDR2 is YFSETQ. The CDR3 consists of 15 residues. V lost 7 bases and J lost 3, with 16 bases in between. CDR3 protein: CASQGSPGANEKLFF. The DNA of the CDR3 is TGCGCCAGCCAAGGGTCCCCGGGGGCTAATGAAAAACTGTTTTTT.

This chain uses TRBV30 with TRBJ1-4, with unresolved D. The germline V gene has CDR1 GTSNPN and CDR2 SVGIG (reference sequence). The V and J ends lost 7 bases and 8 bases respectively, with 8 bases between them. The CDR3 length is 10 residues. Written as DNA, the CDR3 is TGTGCCTCTGGGGAGGAAAAACTGTTTTTT. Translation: CASGEEKLFF.

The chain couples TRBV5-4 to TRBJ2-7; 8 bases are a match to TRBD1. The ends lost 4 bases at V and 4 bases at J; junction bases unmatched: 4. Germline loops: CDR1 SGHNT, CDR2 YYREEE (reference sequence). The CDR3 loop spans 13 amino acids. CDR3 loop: CASSRDRTYEQYF. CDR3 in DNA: TGTGCCAGCAGCCGGGACAGGACATACGAGCAGTACTTC.

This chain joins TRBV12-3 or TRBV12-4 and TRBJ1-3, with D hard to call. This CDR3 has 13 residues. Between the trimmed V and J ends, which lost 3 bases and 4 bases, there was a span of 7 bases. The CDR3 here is CASSFTAGNTIYF. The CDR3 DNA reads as TGTGCCAGCAGTTTTACAGCCGGAAACACCATATATTTT.

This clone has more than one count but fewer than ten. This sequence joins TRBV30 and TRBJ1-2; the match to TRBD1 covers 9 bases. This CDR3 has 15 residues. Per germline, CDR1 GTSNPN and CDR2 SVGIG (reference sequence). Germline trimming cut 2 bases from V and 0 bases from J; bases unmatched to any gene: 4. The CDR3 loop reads CAWSRGTGPNYGYTF. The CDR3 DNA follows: TGTGCCTGGAGTCGAGGGACAGGGCCTAACTATGGCTACACCTTC. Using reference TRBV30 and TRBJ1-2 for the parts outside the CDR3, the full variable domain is SQTIHQWPATLVQPVGSPLSLECTVEGTSNPNLYWYRQAAGRGLQLLFYSVGIGQISSEVPQNLSASRPQDRQFILSSKKLLLSDSGFYLCAWSRGTGPNYGYTFGSGTRLTVV.

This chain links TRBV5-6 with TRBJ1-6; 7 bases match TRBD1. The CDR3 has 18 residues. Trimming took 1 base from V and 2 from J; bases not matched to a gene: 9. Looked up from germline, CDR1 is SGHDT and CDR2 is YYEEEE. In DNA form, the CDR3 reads TGTGCCAGCAGCTTGCCCGACGACAGGGATCCCTATAATTCACCCCTCCACTTT. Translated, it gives CASSLPDDRDPYNSPLHF. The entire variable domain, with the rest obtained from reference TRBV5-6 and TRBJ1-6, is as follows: DAGVTQSPTHLIKTRGQQVTLRCSPKSGHDTVSWYQQALGQGPQFIFQYYEEEERQRGNFPDRFSGHQFPNYSSELNVNALLLGDSALYLCASSLPDDRDPYNSPLHFGNGTRLTVT.

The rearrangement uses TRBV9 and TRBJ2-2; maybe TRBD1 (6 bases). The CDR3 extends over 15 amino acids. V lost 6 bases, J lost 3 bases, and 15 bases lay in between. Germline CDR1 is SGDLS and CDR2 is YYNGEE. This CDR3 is CASNWKGVDTGELFF. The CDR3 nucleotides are TGTGCCAGCAATTGGAAGGGGGTGGACACCGGGGAGCTGTTTTTT. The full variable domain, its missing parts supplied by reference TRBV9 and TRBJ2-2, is DSGVTQTPKHLITATGQRVTLRCSPRSGDLSVYWYQQSLDQGLQFLIQYYNGEERAKGNILERFSAQQFPDLHSELNLSSLELGDSALYFCASNWKGVDTGELFFGEGSRLTVL.

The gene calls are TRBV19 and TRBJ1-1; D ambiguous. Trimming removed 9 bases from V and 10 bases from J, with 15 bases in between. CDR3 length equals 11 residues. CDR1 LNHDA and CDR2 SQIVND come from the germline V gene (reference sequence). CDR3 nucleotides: TGTGCCAGCCGGAGGGAGGATGTAGCTTTCTTT. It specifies CASRREDVAFF.

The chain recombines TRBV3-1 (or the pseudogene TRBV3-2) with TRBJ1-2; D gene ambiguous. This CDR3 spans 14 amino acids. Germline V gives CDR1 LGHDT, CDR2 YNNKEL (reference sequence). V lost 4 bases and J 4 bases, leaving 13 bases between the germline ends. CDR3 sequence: CASSPSGELYGYTF. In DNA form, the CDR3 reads TGTGCCAGCAGCCCGTCTGGGGAGCTCTATGGCTACACCTTC.

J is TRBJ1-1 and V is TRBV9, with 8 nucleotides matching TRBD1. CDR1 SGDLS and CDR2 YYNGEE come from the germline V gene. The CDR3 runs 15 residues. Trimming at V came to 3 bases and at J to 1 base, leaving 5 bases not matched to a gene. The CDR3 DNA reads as TGTGCCAGCAGCGCCCTGGACAGGGAGAACACTGAAGCTTTCTTT. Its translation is CASSALDRENTEAFF.

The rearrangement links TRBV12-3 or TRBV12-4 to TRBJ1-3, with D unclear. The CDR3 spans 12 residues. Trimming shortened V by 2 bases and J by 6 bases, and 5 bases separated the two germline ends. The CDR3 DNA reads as TGTGCCAGCAGTTTAACAGAAAACACCATATATTTT. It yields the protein CASSLTENTIYF.

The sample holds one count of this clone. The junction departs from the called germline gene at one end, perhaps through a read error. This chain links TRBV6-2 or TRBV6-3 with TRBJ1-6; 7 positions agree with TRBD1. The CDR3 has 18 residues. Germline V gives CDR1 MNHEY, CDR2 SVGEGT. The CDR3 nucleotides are TGTGCCGGCAGTTCCCCGGCCGGGACAGCCTCCTATAATTCACCCCTCCACTTT. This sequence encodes CAGSSPAGTASYNSPLHF.

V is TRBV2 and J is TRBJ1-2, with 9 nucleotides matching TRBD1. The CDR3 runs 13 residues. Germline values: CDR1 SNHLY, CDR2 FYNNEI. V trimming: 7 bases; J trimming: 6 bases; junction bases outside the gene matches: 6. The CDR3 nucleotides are TGTGCCAGCACCATAGACAGGGGGGATGGCTACACCTTC. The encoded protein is CASTIDRGDGYTF.

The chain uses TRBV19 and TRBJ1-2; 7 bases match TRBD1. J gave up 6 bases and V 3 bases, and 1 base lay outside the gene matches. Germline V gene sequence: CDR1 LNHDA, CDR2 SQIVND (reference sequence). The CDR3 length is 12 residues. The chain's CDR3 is CASSIDRDGYTF. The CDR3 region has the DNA TGTGCCAGTAGTATCGACAGGGATGGCTACACCTTC.

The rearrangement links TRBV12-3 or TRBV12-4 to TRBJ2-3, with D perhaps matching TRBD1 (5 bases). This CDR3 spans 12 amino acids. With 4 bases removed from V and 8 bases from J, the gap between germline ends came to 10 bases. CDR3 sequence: CASSWLQVTQYF. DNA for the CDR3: TGTGCCAGCAGTTGGTTACAGGTTACGCAGTATTTT.

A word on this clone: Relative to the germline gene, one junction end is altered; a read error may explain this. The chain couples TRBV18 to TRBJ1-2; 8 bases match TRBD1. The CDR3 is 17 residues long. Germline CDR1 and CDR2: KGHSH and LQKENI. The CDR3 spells CASSPRFSQQGGDGYTF. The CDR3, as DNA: TGTGCCAGCTCCCCACGCTTCTCACAACAGGGGGGAGATGGCTACACCTTC.

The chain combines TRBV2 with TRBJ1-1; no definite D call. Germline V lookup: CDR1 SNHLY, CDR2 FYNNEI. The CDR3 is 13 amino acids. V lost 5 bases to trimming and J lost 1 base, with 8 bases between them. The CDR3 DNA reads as TGTGCCAGCAGTATCGAGGAGAACACTGAAGCTTTCTTT. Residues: CASSIEENTEAFF.